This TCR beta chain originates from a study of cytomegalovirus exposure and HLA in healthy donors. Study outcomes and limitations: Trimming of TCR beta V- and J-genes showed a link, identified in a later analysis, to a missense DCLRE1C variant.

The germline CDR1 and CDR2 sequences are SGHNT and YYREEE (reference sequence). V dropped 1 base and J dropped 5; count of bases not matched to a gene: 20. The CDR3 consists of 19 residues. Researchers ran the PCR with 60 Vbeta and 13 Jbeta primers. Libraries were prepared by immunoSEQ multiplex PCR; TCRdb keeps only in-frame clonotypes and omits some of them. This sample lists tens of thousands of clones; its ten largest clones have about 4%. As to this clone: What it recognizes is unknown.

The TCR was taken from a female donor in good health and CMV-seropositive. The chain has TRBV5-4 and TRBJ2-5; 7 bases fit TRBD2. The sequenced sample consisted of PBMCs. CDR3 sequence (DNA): TGTGCCAGCAGCTTGACCTCCCTTGTCCGAGGGAGGGTTTGGGAGACCCAGTACTTC. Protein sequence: CASSLTSLVRGRVWETQYF. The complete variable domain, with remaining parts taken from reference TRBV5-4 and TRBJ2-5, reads ETGVTQSPTHLIKTRGQQVTLRCSSQSGHNTVSWYQQALGQGPQFIFQYYREEENGRGNFPPRFSGLQFPNYSSELNVNALELDDSALYLCASSLTSLVRGRVWETQYFGPGTRLLVL.